The 19 T cell receptor beta chains listed next were all sequenced from one sample in a study of shared clonotypes between healthy human individuals. Clones were read by immunoSEQ multiplex PCR, and TCRdb kept only the in-frame ones, dropping some. The table shows a few million clones, with under 95% occurring only once. Sequences were obtained from naive CD4+ T cells from PBMCs. As for subset: CD45RA+ positively selected. The receptors were gathered from a man younger than 30 in good health. Some clones in this sample may be carry-over from other donors' samples.

V usage is TRBV28 and J usage is TRBJ1-4, with TRBD1 matching over 7 bases. The J segment lost 1 base and the V segment lost 2 bases, leaving 1 base of the junction unmatched. Germline CDR1 MDHEN, CDR2 SYDVKM. The CDR3 has 15 residues. The CDR3 nucleotides read TGTGCCAGCAGTTTAGACAGGGTAACTAATGAAAAACTGTTTTTT. This translates into CASSLDRVTNEKLFF.

V gene TRBV5-5 combines with J gene TRBJ1-1; possibly TRBD1 for D (5 bases). Per germline, CDR1 SGHKS and CDR2 YYEKEE (reference sequence). CDR3 length: 12 residues. The V end was cut by 2 bases, the J end by 10 bases, with 12 bases between. The CDR3 loop reads CASSLEGLLAFF. The CDR3 bases are TGTGCCAGCAGCTTAGAGGGGTTGTTAGCTTTCTTT.

This rearrangement joins TRBV6-1 to TRBJ2-7, with D hard to call. Germline lookup yields CDR1 MNHNS and CDR2 SASEGT. This CDR3 comprises 14 residues. Trimming took off 1 base at V and 1 base at J, with 8 bases between the two ends. CDR3 loop: CASSEDPRSYEQYF. The DNA of the CDR3 is TGTGCCAGCAGTGAAGATCCCCGTTCCTACGAGCAGTACTTC.

This sequence joins TRBV27 and TRBJ1-5; 9 nucleotides align to TRBD1. V lost 4 bases, J lost 9 bases, and 19 bases stayed unmatched. Per germline, CDR1 MNHEY and CDR2 SMNVEV (reference sequence). The CDR3 has 18 residues. The CDR3 protein is CASSSSLRGTGYLLPQHF. The CDR3 DNA reads as TGTGCCAGCAGTTCCTCGCTTAGAGGGACAGGGTATCTACTGCCCCAGCATTTT.

CDR3 bases: TGTGCCAGCAGCCAAAACAGGGTCTACGAGCAGTACTTC. Translated, it gives CASSQNRVYEQYF. V gene TRBV5-8 combines with J gene TRBJ2-7, with a possible D match to TRBD1 (6 bases). This CDR3 has 13 amino acids. In germline, CDR1 is SGHTS, CDR2 YDEGEE. The germline V and J ends were trimmed by 4 bases and 3 bases, with 11 bases remaining between them.

The chain combines TRBV4-1 with TRBJ1-2, with no clear D. The germline V and J ends were trimmed by 4 bases and 3 bases, with 12 bases remaining between them. CDR1 is MGHRA and CDR2 is YSYEKL in the germline V gene. The length of the CDR3 is 14 residues. Here the CDR3 DNA reads TGCGCCAGCAGCCCAAGCCCCTTAGACTATGGCTACACCTTC. This gives the protein CASSPSPLDYGYTF.

J is TRBJ1-1 and V is TRBV15, with a weak D call TRBD1 (5 bases). The germline CDR1 and CDR2 sequences are LNHNV and YYDKDF (reference sequence). Trimming removed 3 bases from V and 0 bases from J, with 17 bases in between. This CDR3 has 17 amino acids. For the CDR3, the DNA is TGTGCCACCAGCAGGGGTTTAACAGGAGGGCTGAACACTGAAGCTTTCTTT. Translating it yields CATSRGLTGGLNTEAFF. Supplemented by reference TRBV15 and TRBJ1-1, the full variable domain reads DAMVIQNPRYQVTQFGKPVTLSCSQTLNHNVMYWYQQKSSQAPKLLFHYYDKDFNNEADTPDNFQSRRPNTSFCFLDIRSPGLGDTAMYLCATSRGLTGGLNTEAFFGQGTRLTVV.

The chain recombines TRBV7-8 with TRBJ1-2; 10 bases line up with TRBD1. CDR3 length: 17 amino acids. J was trimmed by 7 bases and V by 0 bases; bases with no gene match: 11. The germline V gene encodes CDR1 SGHVS and CDR2 FQNEAQ. DNA for the CDR3: TGTGCCAGCAGCTTAGCTTACCGGGACAGGGGCGTCGGTGGCTACACCTTC. This encodes CASSLAYRDRGVGGYTF. Full variable domain (outside the CDR3, taken from reference TRBV7-8 and TRBJ1-2): GAGVSQSPRYKVAKRGQDVALRCDPISGHVSLFWYQQALGQGPEFLTYFQNEAQLDKSGLPSDRFFAERPEGSVSTLKIQRTQQEDSAVYLCASSLAYRDRGVGGYTFGSGTRLTVV.

The chain has TRBV7-2 and TRBJ1-2; 7 bases fit TRBD1. CDR1 and CDR2 from the germline V gene are SGHTA and FQGNSA. CDR3 size: 13 residues. Trimming took 7 bases from V and 4 from J; bases not matched to a gene: 6. The DNA of the CDR3 is TGTGCCAGCACCCGACAGGGAACCTATGGCTACACCTTC. Protein: CASTRQGTYGYTF.

The genes are TRBV7-2 and TRBJ2-7; TRBD1 matches at 7 bases. This CDR3 is built from 13 residues. Germline CDR1 reads SGHTA; CDR2 reads FQGNSA. V was clipped by 3 bases and J by 6 bases; unmatched bases: 5. CDR3 loop: CASSFDRESEQYF. The CDR3 nucleotides read TGTGCCAGCAGCTTCGACAGGGAAAGCGAGCAGTACTTC.

V usage is TRBV27 and J usage is TRBJ2-2; 9 bases are a match to TRBD2. The CDR3 has 17 amino acids. V lost 3 bases and J lost 1; bases outside the gene matches: 6. CDR1 is MNHEY and CDR2 is SMNVEV in the germline V gene (reference sequence). The CDR3, as DNA: TGTGCCAGCAGTTTCCGCCAGACTAGCGGGAACACCGGGGAGCTGTTTTTT. Its protein is CASSFRQTSGNTGELFF.

This chain joins TRBV13 and TRBJ2-7, with D perhaps matching TRBD2 (5 bases). This CDR3 has 13 amino acids. With 5 bases removed from V and 8 bases from J, the gap between germline ends came to 16 bases. The germline V gene has CDR1 PRHDT and CDR2 FYEKMQ (reference sequence). DNA for the CDR3: TGTGCCAGCAGCAAGACGGGGTGGTTACAGCAGTACTTC. It is translated as CASSKTGWLQQYF.

The chain carries TRBV20-1 and TRBJ2-7; D is unclear. Trimming stripped 3 bases from V and 7 bases from J, with 10 bases between. Germline V gene lookup returns CDR1 DFQATT and CDR2 SNEGSKA (reference sequence). This CDR3 has 11 residues. CDR3 region: CSASFSLEQYF. CDR3 DNA sequence: TGCAGTGCTAGTTTTTCCCTAGAGCAGTACTTC.

The chain employs TRBV28 and TRBJ1-5, with 8 bases fitting TRBD1. J lost 7 bases, V lost 8 bases, and 13 bases had no gene match. There are 15 residues in the CDR3. CDR1 is MDHEN and CDR2 is SYDVKM in the germline V gene. The CDR3 coding sequence is TGTGCCAGCGGTTCCGGACAGGGAAGAGAACAGCCCCAGCATTTT. Its translation is CASGSGQGREQPQHF. Looking up the rest from reference TRBV28 and TRBJ1-5 gives the full variable domain: DVKVTQSSRYLVKRTGEKVFLECVQDMDHENMFWYRQDPGLGLRLIYFSYDVKMKEKGDIPEGYSVSREKKERFSLILESASTNQTSMYLCASGSGQGREQPQHFGDGTRLSIL.

V usage is TRBV29-1 and J usage is TRBJ1-2; TRBD1 matches 9 bases. The V segment lost 7 bases and the J segment 3 bases; nucleotides outside the gene matches: 9. Per germline, CDR1 SQVTM and CDR2 ANQGSEA. The CDR3 extends over 14 amino acids. The CDR3 region is CSAVTGTGYYGYTF. CDR3 nucleotides: TGCAGCGCCGTCACCGGGACAGGGTACTATGGCTACACCTTC.

This sequence joins TRBV7-9 and TRBJ2-3; the match to TRBD1 covers 7 bases. Germline lookup yields CDR1 SEHNR and CDR2 FQNEAQ (reference sequence). Germline trimming cut 5 bases from V and 8 bases from J; bases unmatched to any gene: 13. The CDR3 runs 15 residues. The CDR3 sequence is CASSPGTVGLGTQYF. In nucleotides, the CDR3 is TGTGCCAGCAGCCCGGGGACAGTGGGTCTGGGTACGCAGTATTTT.

This chain links TRBV28 with TRBJ1-2; 10 positions agree with TRBD1. Germline V gene lookup returns CDR1 MDHEN and CDR2 SYDVKM. This CDR3 contains 16 residues. V shed 6 bases, J shed 7 bases, and the junction held 14 bases outside the gene matches. CDR3 DNA: TGTGCCAGCAGCGGGACAGGGGCCCCCGAGGCGTCTGGCTACACCTTC. Translating it yields CASSGTGAPEASGYTF.

V usage is TRBV7-9 and J usage is TRBJ2-7, with 11 bases fitting TRBD1. CDR1 is SEHNR and CDR2 is FQNEAQ in the germline V gene (reference sequence). The trim removed 8 bases at V and 4 bases at J, leaving 4 bases unmatched. CDR3 length: 13 residues. The CDR3 DNA follows: TGTGCCAGCTTAGGGACAGGGGGTTACGAGCAGTACTTC. Protein sequence: CASLGTGGYEQYF.

The chain is built from TRBV14 and TRBJ2-1, with D unresolved. Germline V CDR1 and CDR2: SGHDN, FVKESK. This CDR3 region has 13 residues. Trimming shortened V by 3 bases and J by 6 bases, and 9 bases separated the two germline ends. The CDR3 is CASSQLIGNEQFF. DNA of the CDR3: TGTGCCAGCAGCCAGCTGATTGGCAATGAGCAGTTCTTC.